The next 2 T cell receptor beta chains were all read from a single sample in a study of shared clonotypes between healthy human individuals. Profiling relied on immunoSEQ multiplex PCR, and the TCRdb table lists in-frame clones only, not all of them. The repertoire holds about 480,000 clones, with approximately 85% as singletons. What was sequenced was PBMCs. All receptors come from a woman aged 40 to 50 in good health. Some clones in this sample may be carry-over from other donors' samples.

The chain is built from TRBV5-4 and TRBJ2-3, with D perhaps TRBD2 (6 bases). CDR3 size: 15 residues. V shed 5 bases and J shed 2 bases, with 15 bases lying between them. Germline V gene data show CDR1 as SGHNT and CDR2 as YYREEE (reference sequence). DNA for the CDR3: TGTGCCAGCAGTTCCTCGGACTACTCCACAGATACGCAGTATTTT. Translated, it gives CASSSSDYSTDTQYF.

On this clone: Given a much more abundant clone one base away, this may be a read error. This rearrangement joins TRBV2 to TRBJ2-7; tentative D call: TRBD2 (6 bases). The V end lost 1 base, the J end lost 0 bases, and 10 bases lay between the germline ends. This CDR3 is built from 15 residues. CDR1 and CDR2 (germline): SNHLY, FYNNEI. CDR3 residues: CASSEEAGSSYEQYF. CDR3 DNA sequence: TGTGCCAGCAGTGAAGAGGCGGGGAGCTCCTACGAGCAGTACTTC.